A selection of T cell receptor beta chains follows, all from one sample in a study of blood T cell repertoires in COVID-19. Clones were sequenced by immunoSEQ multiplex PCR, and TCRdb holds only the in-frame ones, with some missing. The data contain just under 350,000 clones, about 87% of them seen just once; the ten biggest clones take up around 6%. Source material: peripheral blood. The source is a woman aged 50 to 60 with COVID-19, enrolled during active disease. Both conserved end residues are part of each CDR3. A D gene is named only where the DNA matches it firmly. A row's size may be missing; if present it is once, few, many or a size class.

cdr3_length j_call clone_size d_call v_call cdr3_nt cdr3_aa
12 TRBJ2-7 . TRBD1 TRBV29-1 TGCAGCGTTGGACAGGGCGTATACGAGCAGTACTTC CSVGQGVYEQYF
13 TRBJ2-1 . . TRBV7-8 TGTGCCAGCAGCTTTCTACAGGGTTCTGAGCAGTTCTTC CASSFLQGSEQFF
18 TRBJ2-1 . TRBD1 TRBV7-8 TGTGCCAGCAGCTTAGTTATTAGAATAGGGACAGTAAACAATGAGCAGTTCTTC CASSLVIRIGTVNNEQFF
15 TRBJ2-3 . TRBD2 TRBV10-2 TGCGCCAGCGGAACTAGCGGGAGGTTAACAGATACGCAGTATTTT CASGTSGRLTDTQYF
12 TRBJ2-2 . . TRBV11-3 TGTGCCAGCAGCTTACGGTCCGGGGAGCTGTTTTTT CASSLRSGELFF
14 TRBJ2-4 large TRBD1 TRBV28 TGTGCCAGCAGTACGGACAGGGGGAAGTACATTCAGTACTTC CASSTDRGKYIQYF
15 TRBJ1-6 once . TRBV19 TGTGCCAGTAGTATATCCAACGGCTATAATTCACCCCTCCACTTT CASSISNGYNSPLHF
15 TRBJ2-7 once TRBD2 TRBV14 TGTGCCAGCAGCCAAGGACTAGCGGGAGCCGTCGAGCAGTACTTC CASSQGLAGAVEQYF
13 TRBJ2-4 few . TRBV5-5 TGTGCCAGCAGCTCCCTGGACAGCAACATTCAGTACTTC CASSSLDSNIQYF
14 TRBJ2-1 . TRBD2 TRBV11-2 TGTGCAGCGGGGGGGGGCCGCTCCTACAATGAGCAGTTCTTC CAAGGGRSYNEQFF
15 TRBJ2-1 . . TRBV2 TGTGCCCCGGGAAACGGGAAGAGCTCCTACAATGAGCAGTTCTTC CAPGNGKSSYNEQFF
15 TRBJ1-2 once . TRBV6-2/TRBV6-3 TGTGCCAGCAGTTACACTTCTGTAAACCCCTATGGCTACACCTTC CASSYTSVNPYGYTF
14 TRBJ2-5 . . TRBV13 TGTGCCAGCACATCGCGGAGGGCCGCAGAGACCCAGTACTTC CASTSRRAAETQYF
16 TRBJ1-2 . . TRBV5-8 TGTGCCAGCAGCCTCCTTAGTAGCGGGGGCACCTATGGCTACACCTTC CASSLLSSGGTYGYTF
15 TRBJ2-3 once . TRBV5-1 TGCGCCAGCAGCTTGAGGAGCTACGGCACAGATACGCAGTATTTT CASSLRSYGTDTQYF
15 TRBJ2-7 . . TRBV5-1 TGCGCCAGCAGCTTGGCAGGCAGTGTTGCATACGAGCAGTACTTC CASSLAGSVAYEQYF
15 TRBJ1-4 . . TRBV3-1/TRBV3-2 TGTGCCAGCAGCCAGGGGGGGGCCACTAATGAAAAACTGTTTTTT CASSQGGATNEKLFF
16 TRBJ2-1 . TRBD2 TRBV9 TGTGCCAGCGGGCCTGGCGGGGGAGAGTCCTACAATGAGCAGTTCTTC CASGPGGGESYNEQFF
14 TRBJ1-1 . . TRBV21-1 TGTGCCAGCAGCAAGAGGGGGTTGAACACTGAAGCTTTCTTT CASSKRGLNTEAFF
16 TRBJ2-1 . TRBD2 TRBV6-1 TGTGCCAGCAGTGAATCGGGGGGACTATCTTACAATGAGCAGTTCTTC CASSESGGLSYNEQFF
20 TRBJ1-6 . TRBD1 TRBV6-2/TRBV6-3 TGTGCCAGCAGCTCCGACGGGACAGACTCTCTTATCTTCTATAATTCACCCCTCCACTTT CASSSDGTDSLIFYNSPLHF
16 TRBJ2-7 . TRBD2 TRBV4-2 TGTGCCAGCAGCCAACCCGGGCGGGGGAGTAACTACGAGCAGTACTTC CASSQPGRGSNYEQYF
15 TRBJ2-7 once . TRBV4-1 TGCGCCAGCCGACATCTTTACAGTCGCTCCTACGAGCAGTACTTC CASRHLYSRSYEQYF